The 25 T cell receptor beta chains in this list originate from one sample, sequenced in a study of spatial heterogeneity in lung cancer. General study results and limits: The study found that expanded intratumoral alpha and beta TCR counts tracked tumor mutation counts.

These TCRs' antigens remain unknown. From the 5' RACE reads, TCRdb called clonotypes with MiXCR, one entry per CDR3 protein. This sample has around 100,000 distinct CDR3 sequences, with roughly 4.5% found just once. The sample's time point: sample taken at primary tumor resection. The material was lung tumor tissue, obtained at surgery. The receptors here all came from a male donor with early-stage non-small cell lung cancer.

There are many counts of this clonotype. The chain joins TRBV2 to TRBJ2-5, with 8 bases matching TRBD2. Unmatched junction bases numbered 7, after V lost 3 bases and J lost 7 bases. Germline V lookup: CDR1 SNHLY, CDR2 FYNNEI. The CDR3 length is 14 residues. CDR3 sequence (DNA): TGTGCCAGCAGTGATCGGTCAGGGACTAGGACCCAGTACTTC. Translation gives CASSDRSGTRTQYF.

Remarks on this clonotype: Compared with germline, one end of the junction differs, possibly owing to a read error. The chain carries TRBV20-1 and TRBJ1-5; a weak D match, TRBD1 (5 bases). This CDR3 is built from 12 residues. Germline CDR1 reads DFQATT; CDR2 reads SNEGSKA (reference sequence). The CDR3 is CSGRDPGGPQHF. In DNA form, the CDR3 reads TGCAGTGGTAGAGATCCCGGGGGGCCCCAGCATTTT.

This clonotype showed up many times. V and J are TRBV14 and TRBJ2-5, with D perhaps being TRBD1 or TRBD2 (5 bases each). The germline CDR1 and CDR2 sequences are SGHDN and FVKESK. Trimming left V 5 bases short and J 5 bases short, with 12 bases between. The CDR3 consists of 13 residues. Here the CDR3 DNA reads TGTGCCAGCAGCGAGGGGACCCTCGAGACCCAGTACTTC. It specifies CASSEGTLETQYF. The variable domain in full, with the rest retrieved from reference TRBV14 and TRBJ2-5, is EAGVTQFPSHSVIEKGQTVTLRCDPISGHDNLYWYRRVMGKEIKFLLHFVKESKQDESGMPNNRFLAERTGGTYSTLKVQPAELEDSGVYFCASSEGTLETQYFGPGTRLLVL.

V usage is TRBV27 and J usage is TRBJ2-3, with 7 bases that match TRBD2. Germline V CDR1 and CDR2: MNHEY, SMNVEV (reference sequence). This CDR3 is 15 amino acids long. Unmatched junction bases numbered 6, after V lost 2 bases and J lost 4 bases. The DNA for the CDR3 is TGTGCCAGCAGTTTAGGTGGGAGGGTAGCAGATACGCAGTATTTT. Residues: CASSLGGRVADTQYF.

This clonotype appeared many times. This chain links TRBV3-1 with TRBJ1-1; D remains ambiguous. Trimming left V 3 bases short and J 3 bases short, with 14 bases between. This CDR3 contains 15 residues. The germline V gene has CDR1 LGHDT and CDR2 YNNKEL (reference sequence). DNA of the CDR3: TGTGCCAGCAGCCACCGTAGGACCTTCGACACTGAAGCTTTCTTT. Protein sequence: CASSHRRTFDTEAFF.

The table lists this clonotype with many counts. The genes are TRBV4-2 and TRBJ2-2, with 10 bases aligning to TRBD2. From germline, CDR1 is LGHNA and CDR2 YNFKEQ. The CDR3 length is 17 residues. Germline trimming cut 0 bases from V and 5 bases from J; bases unmatched to any gene: 6. The CDR3 nucleotides read TGTGCCAGCAGCCAAGAAGGGTCTAGCGGGAGAACCGGGGAGCTGTTTTTT. This encodes CASSQEGSSGRTGELFF.

This clonotype showed up just a few times. This chain connects TRBV7-9 to TRBJ1-4, with D perhaps matching TRBD1 (5 bases). Per germline, CDR1 SEHNR and CDR2 FQNEAQ (reference sequence). The CDR3 contains 16 residues. V was shortened by 4 bases and J by 8 bases, with 20 bases between the two germline ends. The CDR3 sequence is CASSSLGKGEDEKLFF. CDR3 coding DNA: TGTGCCAGCAGCTCCCTTGGGAAAGGGGAAGACGAAAAACTGTTTTTT.

A note on this clonotype: A read error may be the cause here, since a much bigger clone is one base away. The V gene is TRBV6-5, the J gene TRBJ2-5, with D hard to call. CDR1 is MNHEY, CDR2 SVGAGI, per germline. The CDR3 sequence is 14 residues long. The CDR3 DNA is TGTACCAGCAGTTTACGGGTGGCCCAAGAGACCCAGTACTTC. This gives the protein CTSSLRVAQETQYF.

The table lists this clonotype with many counts. The chain joins TRBV4-1 to TRBJ1-2; D is ambiguous. There are 14 residues in the CDR3. V was cut by 1 base and J by 3 bases, with 9 bases left in between. Germline V gene data show CDR1 as MGHRA and CDR2 as YSYEKL. CDR3 sequence reads: CASSQVRVDYGYTF. The CDR3 DNA follows: TGCGCCAGCAGCCAAGTTCGGGTGGACTATGGCTACACCTTC.

This clonotype was seen a handful of times. The rearrangement links TRBV4-1 to TRBJ1-4; D is uncertain. The CDR3 sequence is 16 residues long. CDR1 is MGHRA, CDR2 YSYEKL, per germline. The germline V and J ends were trimmed by 4 bases and 0 bases, with 12 bases remaining between them. The CDR3: CASSPRRATTNEKLFF. The CDR3 DNA reads TGCGCCAGCAGCCCCCGGAGGGCTACAACTAATGAAAAACTGTTTTTT.

This clonotype was recorded many times. V and J are TRBV5-1 and TRBJ2-3; D gene unclear. V was trimmed by 6 bases and J by 9 bases, leaving 2 bases between them. This CDR3 has 8 amino acids. Germline V gene lookup returns CDR1 SGHRS and CDR2 YFSETQ. The CDR3 is CASKTQYF. As DNA, the CDR3 is TGCGCCAGCAAAACGCAGTATTTT.

This clonotype was found many times. V gene TRBV20-1 combines with J gene TRBJ2-5; tentative D call: TRBD2 (5 bases). This CDR3 comprises 13 residues. Trimming took 2 bases from V and 9 from J, leaving 16 bases between them. Germline lookup yields CDR1 DFQATT and CDR2 SNEGSKA (reference sequence). The CDR3 region is CSARLDLRGPQYF. In DNA, the CDR3 is TGCAGTGCTAGACTAGACCTTAGAGGGCCCCAGTACTTC.

In this sample, this clonotype turned up many times. The chain links TRBV7-9 to TRBJ1-2, with TRBD1 matching over 7 bases. This CDR3 is built from 16 residues. Germline values: CDR1 SEHNR, CDR2 FQNEAQ (reference sequence). V was clipped by 5 bases and J by 6 bases; unmatched bases: 15. CDR3 sequence reads: CASSTSDRESMDGYTF. CDR3 DNA sequence: TGTGCCAGCAGCACTAGTGACAGGGAGAGTATGGATGGCTACACCTTC.

This clonotype was observed at least ten times. This sequence joins TRBV28 and TRBJ2-3, with TRBD1 as a possible D gene (6 bases). CDR1 is MDHEN and CDR2 is SYDVKM in the germline V gene. This CDR3 has 14 amino acids. With 6 bases removed from V and 2 bases from J, the gap between germline ends came to 12 bases. The CDR3 sequence is CASRGQSSTDTQYF. CDR3 in DNA: TGTGCCAGCAGAGGACAGTCTTCCACAGATACGCAGTATTTT. Supplemented by reference TRBV28 and TRBJ2-3, the full variable domain reads DVKVTQSSRYLVKRTGEKVFLECVQDMDHENMFWYRQDPGLGLRLIYFSYDVKMKEKGDIPEGYSVSREKKERFSLILESASTNQTSMYLCASRGQSSTDTQYFGPGTRLTVL.

In this sample, this clonotype turned up many times. The chain is built from TRBV12-3 or TRBV12-4 and TRBJ2-1; D call uncertain. The CDR3 loop spans 12 amino acids. Trimming removed 7 bases from V and 10 bases from J, with 14 bases in between. This CDR3 reads CASTAKLGEQFF. CDR3 nucleotide sequence: TGTGCCAGCACCGCTAAACTGGGAGAGCAGTTCTTC.

This clonotype was found many times. The V gene is TRBV29-1, the J gene TRBJ2-5; TRBD1 matches at 7 bases. The length of the CDR3 is 13 residues. Germline V gene sequence: CDR1 SQVTM, CDR2 ANQGSEA. J lost 7 bases, V lost 4 bases, and 9 bases had no gene match. The CDR3 reads CSVGVRGPRTQYF. The CDR3 region has the DNA TGCAGCGTTGGCGTGAGGGGGCCTAGGACCCAGTACTTC.

Many counts were recorded for this clonotype. The gene calls are TRBV28 and TRBJ2-5; 7 bases align to TRBD2. J gave up 5 bases and V 4 bases, and 16 bases lay outside the gene matches. CDR1 and CDR2 (germline): MDHEN, SYDVKM. The CDR3 contains 17 residues. CDR3 region: CASSSLYRLAVTETQYF. In DNA form, the CDR3 reads TGTGCCAGCAGTTCATTATACCGACTAGCCGTCACGGAGACCCAGTACTTC.

This chain joins TRBV20-1 and TRBJ1-5; D may be TRBD1 (5 bases). V dropped 3 bases and J dropped 7 bases, with 19 bases sitting between them. Germline CDR1 and CDR2: DFQATT and SNEGSKA (reference sequence). CDR3 length: 15 amino acids. The CDR3 nucleotides read TGCAGTGCTAGGGGGGGGTGGCAGAGGAGGCAGCCCCAGCATTTT. Its translation is CSARGGWQRRQPQHF.

In its sample, this clonotype was seen many times. The chain recombines TRBV7-9 with TRBJ2-1; D might be TRBD1 (5 bases). V was trimmed by 5 bases and J by 4 bases, leaving 18 bases between them. Germline assignment: CDR1 SEHNR and CDR2 FQNEAQ (reference sequence). The CDR3 totals 16 residues. The CDR3 here is CASSPNQGMRYNEQFF. Written as DNA, the CDR3 is TGTGCCAGCAGCCCGAACCAGGGAATGAGGTACAATGAGCAGTTCTTC.

This clonotype was detected ten times or more. CDR3 bases: TGCAGTGCTACCGGGACCGCGGGCTATAGCAATCAGCCCCAGCATTTT. Translated: CSATGTAGYSNQPQHF. The genes are TRBV20-1 and TRBJ1-5; TRBD1 is a possible D gene (5 bases). CDR1 is DFQATT and CDR2 is SNEGSKA in the germline V gene (reference sequence). Trimming took off 4 bases at V and 0 bases at J, with 16 bases between the two ends. The length of the CDR3 is 16 residues.

Many counts were recorded for this clonotype. The V gene is TRBV12-3 or TRBV12-4, the J gene TRBJ2-5, with TRBD2 matching over 9 bases. The J segment lost 3 bases and the V segment lost 7 bases, leaving 3 bases of the junction unmatched. The CDR3 runs 13 residues. CDR3 coding DNA: TGTGCCAGCACGACTAGCGGAAAAGAGACCCAGTACTTC. Amino acid sequence: CASTTSGKETQYF.

At least ten counts were recorded for this clonotype. The V and J genes are TRBV12-3 or TRBV12-4 and TRBJ1-2, with TRBD1 identical over 7 bases. The CDR3 spans 13 residues. The trim removed 5 bases at V and 8 bases at J, leaving 8 bases unmatched. CDR3 nucleotide sequence: TGTGCCAGCAGTGGCCCGGCAGGGGGAGGCTACACCTTC. Translation gives CASSGPAGGGYTF.

The sample holds many counts of this clonotype. This chain links TRBV29-1 with TRBJ2-5, with D perhaps TRBD1 (6 bases). V was pared by 6 bases and J by 5 bases, with 19 bases between. Germline V gene lookup returns CDR1 SQVTM and CDR2 ANQGSEA. There are 14 residues in the CDR3. The CDR3 is CSVRPWGRVETQYF. CDR3 nucleotide sequence: TGCAGCGTCCGACCCTGGGGGCGAGTCGAGACCCAGTACTTC.

In its sample, this clonotype was seen many times. The J gene is TRBJ2-7, the V gene TRBV12-3 or TRBV12-4; D is undetermined. V lost 2 bases and J 7 bases, leaving 12 bases between the germline ends. The CDR3 extends over 13 amino acids. CDR3 nucleotide sequence: TGTGCCAGCAGTTTACGTAATATCGGGGAGCAGTACTTC. Translated: CASSLRNIGEQYF.

At least ten counts were recorded for this clonotype. The rearrangement uses TRBV5-1 and TRBJ1-1; 9 positions agree with TRBD1. This CDR3 spans 13 amino acids. CDR1 is SGHRS, CDR2 YFSETQ, per germline. The trim removed 4 bases at V and 7 bases at J, leaving 5 bases unmatched. CDR3 coding DNA: TGCGCCAGCAGCGACGGGACAGGGATTGAAGCTTTCTTT. This sequence encodes CASSDGTGIEAFF.